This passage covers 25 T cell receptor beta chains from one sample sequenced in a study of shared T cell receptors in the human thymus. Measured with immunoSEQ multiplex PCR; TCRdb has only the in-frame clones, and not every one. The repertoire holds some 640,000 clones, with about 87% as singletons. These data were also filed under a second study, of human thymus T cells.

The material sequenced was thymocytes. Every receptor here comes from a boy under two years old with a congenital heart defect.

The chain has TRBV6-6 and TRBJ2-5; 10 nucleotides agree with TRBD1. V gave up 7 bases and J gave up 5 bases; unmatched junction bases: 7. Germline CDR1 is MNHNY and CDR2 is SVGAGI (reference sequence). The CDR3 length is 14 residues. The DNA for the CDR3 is TGTGCCAGCACTAAGACAGGGGGCTCGGAGACCCAGTACTTC. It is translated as CASTKTGGSETQYF.

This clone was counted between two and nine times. Here the CDR3 DNA reads TGTGCCAGTAGTCCCCGGGACAGGGGTTCCTATGGCTACACCTTC. Translated: CASSPRDRGSYGYTF. This rearrangement joins TRBV19 to TRBJ1-2; 10 positions match TRBD1. Germline values: CDR1 LNHDA, CDR2 SQIVND (reference sequence). V lost 5 bases, J lost 4 bases, and 7 bases stayed unmatched. The CDR3 is 15 residues long.

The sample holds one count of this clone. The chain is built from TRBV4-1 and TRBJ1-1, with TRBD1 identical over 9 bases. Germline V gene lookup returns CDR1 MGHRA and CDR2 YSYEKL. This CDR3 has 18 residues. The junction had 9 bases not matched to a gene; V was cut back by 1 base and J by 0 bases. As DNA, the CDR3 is TGCGCCAGCAGCCAAGTTTGCGGGACAGGGACCATGAACACTGAAGCTTTCTTT. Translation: CASSQVCGTGTMNTEAFF.

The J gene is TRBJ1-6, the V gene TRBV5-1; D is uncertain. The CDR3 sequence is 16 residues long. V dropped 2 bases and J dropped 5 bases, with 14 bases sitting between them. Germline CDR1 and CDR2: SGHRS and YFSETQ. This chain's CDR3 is CASSFRPGDDNSPLHF. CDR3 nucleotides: TGCGCCAGCAGCTTTCGACCGGGAGACGATAATTCACCCCTCCACTTT.

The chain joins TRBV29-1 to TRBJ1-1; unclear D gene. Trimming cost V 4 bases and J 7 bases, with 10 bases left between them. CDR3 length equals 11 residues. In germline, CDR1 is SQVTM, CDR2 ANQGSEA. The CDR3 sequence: CSVGGAFEAFF. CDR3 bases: TGCAGCGTTGGGGGAGCCTTTGAAGCTTTCTTT.

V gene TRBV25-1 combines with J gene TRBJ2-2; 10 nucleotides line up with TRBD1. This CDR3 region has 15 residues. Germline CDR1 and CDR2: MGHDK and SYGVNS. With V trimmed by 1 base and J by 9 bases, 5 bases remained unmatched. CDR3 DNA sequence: TGTGCCAGCAGTGAATCGGGACAGGGGATGAGGGAGCTGTTTTTT. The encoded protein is CASSESGQGMRELFF.

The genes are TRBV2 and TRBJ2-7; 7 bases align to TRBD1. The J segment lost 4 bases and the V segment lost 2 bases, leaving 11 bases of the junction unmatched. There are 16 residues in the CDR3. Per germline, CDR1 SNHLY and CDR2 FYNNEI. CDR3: CASSESITGVGYEQYF. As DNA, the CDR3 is TGTGCCAGCAGTGAAAGCATCACAGGGGTGGGTTACGAGCAGTACTTC.

Here the CDR3 DNA reads TGTGCCAGCGGACAGGCCTCTGGGGATGTTAATGAAAAACTGTTTTTT. Residues: CASGQASGDVNEKLFF. V and J are TRBV28 and TRBJ1-4; 7 bases are shared with TRBD1. The trim removed 8 bases at V and 4 bases at J, leaving 13 bases unmatched. The CDR3 extends over 16 amino acids. The germline V gene has CDR1 MDHEN and CDR2 SYDVKM.

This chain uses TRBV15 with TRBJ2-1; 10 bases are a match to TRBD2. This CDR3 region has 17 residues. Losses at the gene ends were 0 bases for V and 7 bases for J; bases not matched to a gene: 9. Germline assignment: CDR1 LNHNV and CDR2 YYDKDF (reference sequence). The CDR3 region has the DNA TGTGCCACCAGCAGAGATGGCGCTAGCGGGAGTAGGAATGAGCAGTTCTTC. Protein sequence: CATSRDGASGSRNEQFF.

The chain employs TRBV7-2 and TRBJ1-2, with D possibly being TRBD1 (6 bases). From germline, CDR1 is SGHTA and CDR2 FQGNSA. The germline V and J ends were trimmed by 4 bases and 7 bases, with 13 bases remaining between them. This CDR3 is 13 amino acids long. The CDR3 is CASSYAGVGGYTF. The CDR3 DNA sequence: TGTGCCAGCAGCTACGCAGGGGTAGGTGGCTACACCTTC.

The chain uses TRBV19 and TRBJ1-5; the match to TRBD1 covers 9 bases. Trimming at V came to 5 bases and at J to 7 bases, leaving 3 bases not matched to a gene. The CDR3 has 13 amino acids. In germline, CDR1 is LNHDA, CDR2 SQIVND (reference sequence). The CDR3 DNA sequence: TGTGCCAGTAGTGGGACAGGGAGGCAGCCCCAGCATTTT. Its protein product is CASSGTGRQPQHF.

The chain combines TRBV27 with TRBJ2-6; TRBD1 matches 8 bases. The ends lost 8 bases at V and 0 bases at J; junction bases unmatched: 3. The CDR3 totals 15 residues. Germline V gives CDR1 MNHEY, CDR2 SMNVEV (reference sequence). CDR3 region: CASGTGISGANVLTF. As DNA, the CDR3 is TGTGCCAGCGGGACAGGAATCTCTGGGGCCAACGTCCTGACTTTC.

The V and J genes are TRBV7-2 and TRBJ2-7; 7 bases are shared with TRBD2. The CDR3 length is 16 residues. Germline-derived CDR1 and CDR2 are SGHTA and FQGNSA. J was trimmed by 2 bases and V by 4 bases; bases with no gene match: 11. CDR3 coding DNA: TGTGCCAGCAGCTCTTCACTGGGGGGGAGAGCCTACGAGCAGTACTTC. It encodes CASSSSLGGRAYEQYF.

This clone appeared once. The CDR3 spells CASSQQGRGGTDTQYF. The CDR3 bases are TGTGCCAGTAGTCAACAGGGGCGGGGTGGCACAGATACGCAGTATTTT. The chain links TRBV19 to TRBJ2-3, with D tentatively TRBD1 (7 bases). Germline-derived CDR1 and CDR2 are LNHDA and SQIVND (reference sequence). Trimming removed 5 bases from V and 1 base from J, with 16 bases in between. The CDR3 runs 16 residues.

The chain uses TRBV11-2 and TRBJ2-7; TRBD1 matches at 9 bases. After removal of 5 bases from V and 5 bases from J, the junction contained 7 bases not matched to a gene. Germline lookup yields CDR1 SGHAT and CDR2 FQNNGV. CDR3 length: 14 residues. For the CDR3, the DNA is TGTGCCAGCAGCACCGGGACAGGGAGCCACGAGCAGTACTTC. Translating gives CASSTGTGSHEQYF.

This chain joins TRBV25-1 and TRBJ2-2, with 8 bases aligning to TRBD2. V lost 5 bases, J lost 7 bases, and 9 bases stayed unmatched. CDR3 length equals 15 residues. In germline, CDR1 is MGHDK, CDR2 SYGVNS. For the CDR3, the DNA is TGTGCCAGCAGTCGGGGGGGGCGCTTGGGCGGGGAGCTGTTTTTT. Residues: CASSRGGRLGGELFF.

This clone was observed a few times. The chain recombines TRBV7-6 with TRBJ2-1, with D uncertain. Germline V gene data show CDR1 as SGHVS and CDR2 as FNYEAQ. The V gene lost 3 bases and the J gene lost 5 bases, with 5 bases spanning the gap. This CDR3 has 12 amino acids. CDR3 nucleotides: TGTGCCAGCAGCTTGAGTCACAATGAGCAGTTCTTC. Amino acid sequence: CASSLSHNEQFF. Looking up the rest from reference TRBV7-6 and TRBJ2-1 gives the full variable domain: GAGVSQSPRYKVTKRGQDVALRCDPISGHVSLYWYRQALGQGPEFLTYFNYEAQQDKSGLPNDRFSAERPEGSISTLTIQRTEQRDSAMYRCASSLSHNEQFFGPGTRLTVL.

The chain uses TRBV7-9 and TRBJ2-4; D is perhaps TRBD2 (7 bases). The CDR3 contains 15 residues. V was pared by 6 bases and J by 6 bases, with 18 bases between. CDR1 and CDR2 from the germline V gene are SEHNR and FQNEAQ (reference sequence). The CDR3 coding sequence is TGTGCCAGCAGTCGAGGGGGGGGCTGCGGAAACATTCAGTACTTC. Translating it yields CASSRGGGCGNIQYF.

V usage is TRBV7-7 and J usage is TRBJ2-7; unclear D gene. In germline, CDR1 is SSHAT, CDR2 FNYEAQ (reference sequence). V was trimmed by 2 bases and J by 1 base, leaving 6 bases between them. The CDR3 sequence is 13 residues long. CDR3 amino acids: CASSLYVSYEQYF. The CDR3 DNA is TGTGCCAGCAGCTTATATGTTTCCTACGAGCAGTACTTC. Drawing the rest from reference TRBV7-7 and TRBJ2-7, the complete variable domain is GAGVSQSPRYKVTKRGQDVTLRCDPISSHATLYWYQQALGQGPEFLTYFNYEAQPDKSGLPSDRFSAERPEGSISTLTIQRTEQRDSAMYRCASSLYVSYEQYFGPGTRLTVT.

CDR3 sequence: CASRGGQGYEQYF. The CDR3 coding sequence is TGTGCCAGCAGAGGGGGACAGGGTTACGAGCAGTACTTC. The chain is built from TRBV6-5 and TRBJ2-7; 9 positions agree with TRBD1. The ends lost 6 bases at V and 4 bases at J; junction bases unmatched: 4. Germline assignment: CDR1 MNHEY and CDR2 SVGAGI. This CDR3 contains 13 residues.

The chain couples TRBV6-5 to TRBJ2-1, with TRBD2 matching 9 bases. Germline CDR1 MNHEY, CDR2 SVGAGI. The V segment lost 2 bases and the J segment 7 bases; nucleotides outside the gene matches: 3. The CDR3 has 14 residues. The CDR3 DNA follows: TGTGCCAGCAGTTACCTAGGACTAGCGAATGAGCAGTTCTTC. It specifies CASSYLGLANEQFF.

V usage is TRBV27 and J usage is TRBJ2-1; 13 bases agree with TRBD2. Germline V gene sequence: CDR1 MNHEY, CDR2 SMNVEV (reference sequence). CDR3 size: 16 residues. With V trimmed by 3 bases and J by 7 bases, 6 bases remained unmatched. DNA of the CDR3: TGTGCCAGCAGTTTCTTACTAGCGGGGGGGCATAATGAGCAGTTCTTC. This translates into CASSFLLAGGHNEQFF.

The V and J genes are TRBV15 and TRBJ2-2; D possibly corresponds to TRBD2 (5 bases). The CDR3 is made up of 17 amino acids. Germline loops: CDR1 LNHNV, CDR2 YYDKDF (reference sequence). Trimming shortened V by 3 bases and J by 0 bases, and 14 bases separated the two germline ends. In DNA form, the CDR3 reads TGTGCCACCAGCAGCGCCATGAGGGCAGCGAACACCGGGGAGCTGTTTTTT. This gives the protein CATSSAMRAANTGELFF.

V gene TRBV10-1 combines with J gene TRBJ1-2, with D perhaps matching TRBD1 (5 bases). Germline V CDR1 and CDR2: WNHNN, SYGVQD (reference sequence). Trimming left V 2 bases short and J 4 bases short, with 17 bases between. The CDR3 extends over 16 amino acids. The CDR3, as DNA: TGCGCCAGCAGTGAGGATTTAGAGACAGATCCCTATGGCTACACCTTC. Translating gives CASSEDLETDPYGYTF.

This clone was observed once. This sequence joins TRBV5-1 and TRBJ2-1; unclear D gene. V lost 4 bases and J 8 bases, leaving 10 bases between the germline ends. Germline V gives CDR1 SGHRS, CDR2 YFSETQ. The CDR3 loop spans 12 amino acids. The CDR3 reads CASSPLGHEQFF. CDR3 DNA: TGCGCCAGCAGCCCCCTAGGTCATGAGCAGTTCTTC. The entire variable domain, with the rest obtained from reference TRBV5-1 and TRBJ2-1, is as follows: KAGVTQTPRYLIKTRGQQVTLSCSPISGHRSVSWYQQTPGQGLQFLFEYFSETQRNKGNFPGRFSGRQFSNSRSEMNVSTLELGDSALYLCASSPLGHEQFFGPGTRLTVL.